Below, 27 T cell receptor beta chains from the same sample are listed, as sequenced in a study of shared clonotypes between healthy human individuals. Here immunoSEQ multiplex PCR was the method, and the copy in TCRdb shows in-frame clones only, minus some. The sample holds roughly 2.6 million clones; about 92% are singletons and the top ten take over 0.12%. Sequencing input: naive CD4+ T cells sorted from blood. Subset of the sample: CD45RA+ positively selected. Receptors were obtained from a man between 18 and 35 years old in good health.

The chain links TRBV25-1 to TRBJ2-1; 7 bases agree with TRBD2. Germline V gives CDR1 MGHDK, CDR2 SYGVNS. Trimming at V came to 4 bases and at J to 4 bases, leaving 7 bases not matched to a gene. This CDR3 has 15 residues. The DNA for the CDR3 is TGTGCCAGCAGTGGCGGACTAGGGATATACAATGAGCAGTTCTTC. Translated, it gives CASSGGLGIYNEQFF.

The chain joins TRBV7-2 to TRBJ2-5; D is possibly TRBD1 (6 bases). The CDR3 is 13 amino acids. CDR1 is SGHTA and CDR2 is FQGNSA in the germline V gene. V was shortened by 5 bases and J by 2 bases, with 9 bases between the two germline ends. This chain's CDR3 is CASSTQGQETQYF. In nucleotides, the CDR3 is TGTGCCAGCAGCACACAGGGTCAAGAGACCCAGTACTTC.

This clone has only one observation. This chain uses TRBV6-5 with TRBJ1-6; D is possibly TRBD1 (5 bases). Germline loops: CDR1 MNHEY, CDR2 SVGAGI. Trimming pared 4 bases from V and 4 bases from J, leaving 11 bases between. The CDR3 length is 15 residues. The CDR3 DNA is TGTGCCAGCAGTTCCGGGGGTCCTTATAATTCACCCCTCCACTTT. Translation: CASSSGGPYNSPLHF.

The chain combines TRBV6-6 with TRBJ1-5; D is possibly TRBD1 (5 bases). The CDR3 is 16 residues long. V lost 2 bases, J lost 1 base, and 12 bases lay in between. CDR1 and CDR2 from the germline V gene are MNHNY and SVGAGI (reference sequence). The CDR3 bases are TGTGCCAGCAGTTACCGGGGGGGGGACAGCAATCAGCCCCAGCATTTT. This codes for CASSYRGGDSNQPQHF.

V usage is TRBV5-4 and J usage is TRBJ2-3, with 8 bases that match TRBD2. The germline V gene encodes CDR1 SGHNT and CDR2 YYREEE (reference sequence). The CDR3 runs 17 residues. The V and J ends lost 0 bases and 2 bases, in that order; junction bases with no gene match: 8. Here the CDR3 DNA reads TGTGCCAGCAGCTTGGCGATCGGGGGGGGGCTCACAGATACGCAGTATTTT. This codes for CASSLAIGGGLTDTQYF.

This clone came up once. The chain couples TRBV5-6 to TRBJ2-5; D remains ambiguous. V was pared by 4 bases and J by 1 base, with 11 bases between. Germline V gene data show CDR1 as SGHDT and CDR2 as YYEEEE. The CDR3 extends over 14 amino acids. The CDR3 DNA reads as TGTGCCAGCAGCCGTATCGACTCCCAAGAGACCCAGTACTTC. Protein: CASSRIDSQETQYF.

This sequence joins TRBV5-6 and TRBJ2-5; 12 bases align to TRBD2. Germline trimming cut 4 bases from V and 5 bases from J; bases unmatched to any gene: 9. The germline V gene encodes CDR1 SGHDT and CDR2 YYEEEE. The CDR3 has 16 amino acids. CDR3 DNA: TGTGCCAGCAGCCAACTCCGGACTAGCGGGGTTGAGACCCAGTACTTC. Translated, it gives CASSQLRTSGVETQYF.

J is TRBJ2-5 and V is TRBV11-3; D possibly uses TRBD1 or TRBD2 (5 bases each). V gave up 4 bases and J gave up 2 bases, with 14 bases separating them. CDR1 SGHNT and CDR2 YENEEA come from the germline V gene. This CDR3 region has 15 residues. In nucleotides, the CDR3 is TGTGCCAGCAGCTCGGGGCGGATGTTACAAGAGACCCAGTACTTC. This codes for CASSSGRMLQETQYF.

The J gene is TRBJ2-3, the V gene TRBV5-1; no clear D gene. The CDR3 has 14 residues. V lost 1 base and J lost 2, with 8 bases in between. Germline V CDR1 and CDR2: SGHRS, YFSETQ. The CDR3 here is CASSLRVFTDTQYF. The CDR3 DNA follows: TGCGCCAGCAGCTTGCGGGTTTTCACAGATACGCAGTATTTT.

This rearrangement joins TRBV6-5 to TRBJ2-3, with D tentatively TRBD1 (6 bases). Germline-derived CDR1 and CDR2 are MNHEY and SVGAGI. V lost 7 bases and J lost 6, with 17 bases in between. The CDR3 extends over 14 amino acids. CDR3 residues: CASNRGHQDDTQYF. The CDR3 DNA reads as TGTGCCAGCAACCGGGGACACCAGGACGATACGCAGTATTTT.

There are a few counts of this clone. The CDR3 sequence is CASSLKSNQPQHF. CDR3 DNA sequence: TGTGCCAGCAGTTTAAAGAGCAATCAGCCCCAGCATTTT. The chain has TRBV28 and TRBJ1-5; D uncertain. Germline V gene sequence: CDR1 MDHEN, CDR2 SYDVKM. The germline V and J ends were trimmed by 2 bases and 1 base, with 3 bases remaining between them. This CDR3 comprises 13 residues.

The chain is built from TRBV7-9 and TRBJ1-4, with D perhaps matching TRBD1 (6 bases). CDR3 size: 14 residues. V dropped 2 bases and J dropped 10 bases, with 14 bases sitting between them. Germline values: CDR1 SEHNR, CDR2 FQNEAQ (reference sequence). The CDR3 DNA reads as TGTGCCAGCAGCTTACCCGGCAGGGGAGGAAAACTGTTTTTT. Encoded protein: CASSLPGRGGKLFF.

J is TRBJ2-7 and V is TRBV7-8; 8 nucleotides match TRBD1. The trim removed 5 bases at V and 6 bases at J, leaving 3 bases unmatched. Germline loops: CDR1 SGHVS, CDR2 FQNEAQ. There are 12 residues in the CDR3. CDR3 sequence: CASSQQGGEQYF. The CDR3 nucleotides are TGTGCCAGCAGCCAACAGGGGGGCGAGCAGTACTTC.

This chain connects TRBV27 to TRBJ2-5; D remains unclear. In germline, CDR1 is MNHEY, CDR2 SMNVEV (reference sequence). The CDR3 spans 13 residues. Deletions cut 5 bases from V and 0 bases from J, with 7 bases between. The CDR3 bases are TGTGCCAGCAGTCCACCCTACCAAGAGACCCAGTACTTC. Amino acid sequence: CASSPPYQETQYF.

The rearrangement links TRBV18 to TRBJ1-3, with unresolved D. V lost 0 bases to trimming and J lost 0 bases, with 9 bases between them. The germline V gene has CDR1 KGHSH and CDR2 LQKENI. The CDR3 covers 16 residues. CDR3 in DNA: TGTGCCAGCTCACCACCCCGGTTAAGCTCTGGAAACACCATATATTTT. Translation: CASSPPRLSSGNTIYF.

The rearrangement uses TRBV11-2 and TRBJ2-4; 8 bases map to TRBD1. CDR1 and CDR2 (germline): SGHAT, FQNNGV. The CDR3 covers 15 residues. Trimming removed 4 bases from V and 6 bases from J; junction bases left unmatched: 8. The CDR3 DNA follows: TGTGCCAGCAGCTCCGGGACAGGCCCGGGAAACATTCAGTACTTC. This sequence encodes CASSSGTGPGNIQYF.

As concerns this clone: Other DNA sequences from this sample encode an identical CDR3 as well. V usage is TRBV20-1 and J usage is TRBJ1-4; D unresolved. The germline V gene has CDR1 DFQATT and CDR2 SNEGSKA (reference sequence). This CDR3 is built from 11 residues. Trimming stripped 6 bases from V and 3 bases from J, with 5 bases between. This CDR3 reads CSAPSNEKLFF. The CDR3 region has the DNA TGCAGTGCCCCATCTAATGAAAAACTGTTTTTT.

The chain combines TRBV6-5 with TRBJ2-1; TRBD1 matches at 8 bases. V dropped 5 bases and J dropped 4; count of bases not matched to a gene: 4. The CDR3 length is 14 residues. CDR1 and CDR2 (germline): MNHEY, SVGAGI. The CDR3 protein is CASSHGQGYNEQFF. The CDR3 DNA reads as TGTGCCAGCAGTCACGGACAGGGTTACAATGAGCAGTTCTTC.

The chain employs TRBV5-5 and TRBJ1-4; a weak D match, TRBD1 (5 bases). V was shortened by 4 bases and J by 8 bases, with 18 bases between the two germline ends. Per germline, CDR1 SGHKS and CDR2 YYEKEE (reference sequence). This CDR3 contains 15 residues. Here the CDR3 DNA reads TGTGCCAGCAGCGTGCAGGGTGTGTCTCAGGAAAAACTGTTTTTT. This codes for CASSVQGVSQEKLFF.

Concerning this clone itself: Other nucleotide sequences from this sample produce the same CDR3. The gene calls are TRBV6-5 and TRBJ1-2, with D tentatively TRBD1 (5 bases). Germline V CDR1 and CDR2: MNHEY, SVGAGI. The CDR3 totals 14 residues. V lost 2 bases and J 2 bases, leaving 9 bases between the germline ends. CDR3 residues: CASSYGAGNYGYTF. CDR3 nucleotide sequence: TGTGCCAGCAGTTACGGGGCAGGGAACTATGGCTACACCTTC.

This clone was seen just once. The chain combines TRBV30 with TRBJ2-1, with 12 bases matching TRBD2. This CDR3 is 17 amino acids long. V dropped 0 bases and J dropped 10; count of bases not matched to a gene: 13. Germline values: CDR1 GTSNPN, CDR2 SVGIG (reference sequence). The CDR3 DNA follows: TGTGCCTGGAGTGTTAGAACCGGGACTAGCGGGTTTGTAGAGCAGTTCTTC. It encodes CAWSVRTGTSGFVEQFF. Filled out from reference TRBV30 and TRBJ2-1, the complete variable domain reads SQTIHQWPATLVQPVGSPLSLECTVEGTSNPNLYWYRQAAGRGLQLLFYSVGIGQISSEVPQNLSASRPQDRQFILSSKKLLLSDSGFYLCAWSVRTGTSGFVEQFFGPGTRLTVL.

With regard to this clone: The sample carries other DNA sequences with the same CDR3. The rearrangement joins TRBV5-1 to TRBJ2-3, with D unclear. In germline, CDR1 is SGHRS, CDR2 YFSETQ. V gave up 4 bases and J gave up 0 bases, with 12 bases separating them. CDR3 length equals 15 residues. The CDR3 spells CASSPLGGSTDTQYF. CDR3 bases: TGCGCCAGCAGCCCCCTGGGCGGTAGCACAGATACGCAGTATTTT. The variable domain in full, with the rest retrieved from reference TRBV5-1 and TRBJ2-3, is KAGVTQTPRYLIKTRGQQVTLSCSPISGHRSVSWYQQTPGQGLQFLFEYFSETQRNKGNFPGRFSGRQFSNSRSEMNVSTLELGDSALYLCASSPLGGSTDTQYFGPGTRLTVL.

J is TRBJ2-3 and V is TRBV5-1; TRBD1 might be the D (6 bases). Trimming took 2 bases from V and 7 from J, leaving 20 bases between them. The CDR3 length is 16 residues. From germline, CDR1 is SGHRS and CDR2 YFSETQ. This CDR3 reads CASSFAGGTGSNTQYF. As DNA, the CDR3 is TGCGCCAGCAGCTTTGCGGGTGGTACAGGGTCAAATACGCAGTATTTT. The full variable domain, with the rest looked up from reference TRBV5-1 and TRBJ2-3, is KAGVTQTPRYLIKTRGQQVTLSCSPISGHRSVSWYQQTPGQGLQFLFEYFSETQRNKGNFPGRFSGRQFSNSRSEMNVSTLELGDSALYLCASSFAGGTGSNTQYFGPGTRLTVL.

In regard to this clone: One end of the junction varies from germline; a read error may be responsible. The V and J genes are TRBV7-7 and TRBJ2-3, with 8 bases fitting TRBD2. CDR1 and CDR2 (germline): SSHAT, FNYEAQ (reference sequence). This CDR3 has 16 residues. Here the CDR3 reads CASSQGLAGLRDTQYF. CDR3 sequence (DNA): TGTGCTAGCAGCCAAGGACTAGCAGGGCTGCGAGATACGCAGTATTTT.

The chain recombines TRBV25-1 with TRBJ2-7; D gene unclear. Per the germline V gene, CDR1 is MGHDK and CDR2 is SYGVNS. Trimming removed 5 bases at V and 5 bases at J, with 19 bases between. There are 15 residues in the CDR3. CDR3 region: CASSPILTKANEQYF. DNA of the CDR3: TGTGCCAGCAGTCCCATACTAACAAAAGCCAACGAGCAGTACTTC.

This chain connects TRBV7-9 to TRBJ2-4; D is possibly TRBD2 (5 bases). The germline V and J ends were trimmed by 3 bases and 7 bases, with 7 bases remaining between them. The germline V gene has CDR1 SEHNR and CDR2 FQNEAQ (reference sequence). CDR3 length: 12 amino acids. CDR3 DNA: TGTGCCAGCAGCTTTAGCGTCAACATTCAGTACTTC. Its translation is CASSFSVNIQYF.

This clone has only a few counts. The genes are TRBV28 and TRBJ2-1; D remains ambiguous. V dropped 2 bases and J dropped 8 bases, with 16 bases sitting between them. The germline gives CDR1 MDHEN, CDR2 SYDVKM. CDR3 size: 15 residues. The CDR3 region is CASSLQPLPRDEQFF. CDR3 in DNA: TGTGCCAGCAGTTTACAGCCCTTACCGCGTGATGAGCAGTTCTTC. The variable domain in full, completed from reference TRBV28 and TRBJ2-1, reads DVKVTQSSRYLVKRTGEKVFLECVQDMDHENMFWYRQDPGLGLRLIYFSYDVKMKEKGDIPEGYSVSREKKERFSLILESASTNQTSMYLCASSLQPLPRDEQFFGPGTRLTVL.